Below, one T cell receptor beta chain is given with its context. The data are from a study of cytomegalovirus exposure and HLA in healthy donors. Germline V gives CDR1 GTSNPN, CDR2 SVGIG (reference sequence). After removal of 6 bases from V and 3 bases from J, the junction contained 10 bases not matched to a gene. The CDR3 consists of 14 residues. Repertoires were generated with immunoSEQ multiplex PCR, while TCRdb's copy carries only in-frame clones and drops some. This sample has roughly 120,000 clones; about 88% occur once, and the top ten carry about 4.1%. The TCR sequence derives from a man between 18 and 35 years old in good health and CMV-seropositive. The sequenced sample was PBMCs. The chain is built from TRBV30 and TRBJ1-1; 7 bases line up with TRBD1. The CDR3: CACRYGQVYTEAFF. The CDR3 DNA sequence: TGTGCCTGCCGATACGGACAGGTCTACACTGAAGCTTTCTTT.